One and the same sample provided the 9 T cell receptor beta chains below, sequenced in a study of shared clonotypes between healthy human individuals. The protocol was immunoSEQ multiplex PCR, while the TCRdb copy is restricted to in-frame clones and leaves out a portion. The table has a few hundred thousand clones, over 60% seen once. The material sequenced was memory CD4+ T cells sorted from blood. Sample subset: CD45RA-negative fraction. The receptor source for this set is a man aged 25 to 40 in good health.

This chain joins TRBV11-2 and TRBJ2-7; TRBD2 might be the D (5 bases). V dropped 2 bases and J dropped 0 bases, with 17 bases sitting between them. The CDR3 loop spans 17 amino acids. In germline, CDR1 is SGHAT, CDR2 FQNNGV. The CDR3 DNA reads TGTGCCAGCAGCTTAACCTTACTAGGTACCAGCTCCTACGAGCAGTACTTC. Translating gives CASSLTLLGTSSYEQYF.

This clone was counted between two and nine times. J is TRBJ1-5 and V is TRBV19; no clear D gene. The CDR3 is made up of 13 amino acids. The germline V gene has CDR1 LNHDA and CDR2 SQIVND (reference sequence). V was shortened by 3 bases and J by 5 bases, with 8 bases between the two germline ends. As DNA, the CDR3 is TGTGCCAGTAGTATCAGATTAGATCAGCCCCAGCATTTT. Its protein product is CASSIRLDQPQHF.

The chain has TRBV27 and TRBJ2-3, with unresolved D. Germline loops: CDR1 MNHEY, CDR2 SMNVEV (reference sequence). The CDR3 runs 15 residues. V was clipped by 5 bases and J by 4 bases, with 16 bases between them. CDR3 loop: CASSPRAGAADTQYF. The CDR3 region has the DNA TGTGCCAGCAGTCCCCGAGCCGGTGCTGCAGATACGCAGTATTTT.

The chain is built from TRBV19 and TRBJ2-1; 8 nucleotides match TRBD2. This CDR3 contains 16 residues. The trim removed 5 bases at V and 2 bases at J, leaving 8 bases unmatched. Germline V gene lookup returns CDR1 LNHDA and CDR2 SQIVND (reference sequence). DNA of the CDR3: TGTGCCAGTAGTCCCCAGAGCGGGAGAACCTACAATGAGCAGTTCTTC. Translating it yields CASSPQSGRTYNEQFF.

The J gene is TRBJ1-2, the V gene TRBV2; tentatively, D is TRBD1 (6 bases). The CDR3 is 13 amino acids. With 7 bases removed from V and 8 bases from J, the gap between germline ends came to 17 bases. Germline-derived CDR1 and CDR2 are SNHLY and FYNNEI. The CDR3 spells CASNPNRGGGYTF. CDR3 nucleotides: TGTGCCAGCAACCCGAACCGGGGGGGCGGCTACACCTTC.

The V and J genes are TRBV7-9 and TRBJ2-7, with 11 bases that match TRBD2. This CDR3 region has 18 residues. Germline CDR1 and CDR2: SEHNR and FQNEAQ (reference sequence). The V and J ends lost 5 bases and 2 bases, in that order; junction bases with no gene match: 14. The CDR3 is CASSKSGMGLAVPYEQYF. The CDR3 nucleotides are TGTGCCAGCAGCAAAAGCGGCATGGGACTAGCGGTCCCCTACGAGCAGTACTTC.

V usage is TRBV18 and J usage is TRBJ1-3, with D tentatively TRBD1 (6 bases). This CDR3 region has 15 residues. Trimming removed 5 bases at V and 2 bases at J, with 13 bases between. Germline V gives CDR1 KGHSH, CDR2 LQKENI. CDR3 sequence (DNA): TGTGCCAGCTCAGCAATTGACAGGCCTGGAAACACCATATATTTT. As protein: CASSAIDRPGNTIYF.

The V and J genes are TRBV28 and TRBJ2-7; D is undetermined. The V gene's germline CDR1 is MDHEN and CDR2 SYDVKM. V dropped 1 base and J dropped 6 bases, with 7 bases sitting between them. This CDR3 region has 12 residues. CDR3 residues: CASSLFLGEQYF. CDR3 in DNA: TGTGCCAGCAGTTTATTCCTGGGCGAGCAGTACTTC.

This clone is a singleton in its sample. The chain joins TRBV5-1 to TRBJ2-7; TRBD1 aligns across 9 bases. Germline lookup yields CDR1 SGHRS and CDR2 YFSETQ. The CDR3 length is 14 residues. V lost 2 bases and J lost 3; bases outside the gene matches: 3. This CDR3 is CASSLGQGFYEQYF. The CDR3 bases are TGCGCCAGCAGCTTAGGACAGGGGTTCTACGAGCAGTACTTC.